This T cell receptor (beta chain) emerged from a study of T-cell reconstitution after alpha-beta-depleted transplantation in children. Deletions cut 2 bases from V and 3 bases from J, with 5 bases between. This CDR3 is 12 amino acids long. Germline V CDR1 and CDR2: GTSNPN, SVGIG (reference sequence). To note about this clonotype: Antigen unknown.

Study-wide findings and caveats: About two months after transplant, alpha-beta T cells reportedly came from several hundred expanded graft clones. Newly made T cells mostly supplied T-cell counts and diversity one year after transplant. Elevated TCRbeta diversity at day 60 was traced, in some patients, to surviving recipient T cells and thymic progenitors.

During its preparation, the TCRbeta library received unique molecular identifiers. TCRdb re-analysed the PCR reads in MiXCR, keeping a single row per CDR3 protein. The table has around 370,000 distinct CDR3 sequences, about 16% seen once. V usage is TRBV30 and J usage is TRBJ1-3; D gene uncertain. This TCR came from a male patient aged 2 to 10 who had a stem cell transplant for acute lymphoblastic leukemia, so the T cells may come from the graft donor. Here the sequenced sample was PBMCs, mostly from graft donor cells, taken 360 days after TCRalphabeta/CD19-depleted stem cell transplant. Here the CDR3 reads CAWSLSGNTIYF. The CDR3 bases are TGTGCCTGGAGTCTAAGTGGAAACACCATATATTTT.